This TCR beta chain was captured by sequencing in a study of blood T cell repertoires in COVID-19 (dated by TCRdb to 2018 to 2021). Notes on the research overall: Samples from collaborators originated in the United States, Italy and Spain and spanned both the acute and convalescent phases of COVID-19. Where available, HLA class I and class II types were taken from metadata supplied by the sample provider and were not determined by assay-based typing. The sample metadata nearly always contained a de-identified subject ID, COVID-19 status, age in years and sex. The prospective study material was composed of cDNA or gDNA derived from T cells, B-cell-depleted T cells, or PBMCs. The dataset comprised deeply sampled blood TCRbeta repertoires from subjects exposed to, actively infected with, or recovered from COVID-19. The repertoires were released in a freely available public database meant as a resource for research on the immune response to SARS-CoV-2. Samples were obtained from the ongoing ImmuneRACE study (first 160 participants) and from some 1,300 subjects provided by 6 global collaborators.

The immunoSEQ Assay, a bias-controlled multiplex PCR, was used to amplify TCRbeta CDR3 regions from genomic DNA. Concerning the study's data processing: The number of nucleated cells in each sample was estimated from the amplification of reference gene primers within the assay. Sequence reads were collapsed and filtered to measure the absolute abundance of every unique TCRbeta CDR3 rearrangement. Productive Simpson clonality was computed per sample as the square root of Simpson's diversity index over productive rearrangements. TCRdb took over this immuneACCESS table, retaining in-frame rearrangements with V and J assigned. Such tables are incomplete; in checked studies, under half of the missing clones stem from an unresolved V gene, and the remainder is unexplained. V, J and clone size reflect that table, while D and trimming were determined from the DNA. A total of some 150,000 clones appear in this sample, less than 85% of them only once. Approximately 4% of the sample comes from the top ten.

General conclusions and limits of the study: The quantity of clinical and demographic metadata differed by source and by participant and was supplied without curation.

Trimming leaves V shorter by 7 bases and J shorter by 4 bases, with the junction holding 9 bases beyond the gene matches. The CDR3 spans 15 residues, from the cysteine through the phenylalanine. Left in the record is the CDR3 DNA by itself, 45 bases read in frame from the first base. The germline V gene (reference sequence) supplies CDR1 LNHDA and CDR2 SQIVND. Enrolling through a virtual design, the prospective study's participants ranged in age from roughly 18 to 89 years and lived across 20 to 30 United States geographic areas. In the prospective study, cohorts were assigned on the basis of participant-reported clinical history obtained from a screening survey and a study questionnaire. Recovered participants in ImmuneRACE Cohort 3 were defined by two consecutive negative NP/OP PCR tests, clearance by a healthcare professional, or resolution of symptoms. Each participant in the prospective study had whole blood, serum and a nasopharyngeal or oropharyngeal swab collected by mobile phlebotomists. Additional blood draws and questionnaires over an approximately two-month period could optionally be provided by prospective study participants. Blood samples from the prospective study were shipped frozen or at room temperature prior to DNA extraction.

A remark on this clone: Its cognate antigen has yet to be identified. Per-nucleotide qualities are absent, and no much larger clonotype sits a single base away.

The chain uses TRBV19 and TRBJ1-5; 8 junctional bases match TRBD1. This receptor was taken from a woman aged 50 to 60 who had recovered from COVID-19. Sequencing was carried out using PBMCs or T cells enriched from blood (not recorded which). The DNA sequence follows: TGTGCCAGTAAGGATCAGGGGGCGGCAAATCAGCCCCAGCATTTT. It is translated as CASKDQGAANQPQHF.